The 3 T cell receptor beta chains below come from one sample, sequenced in a study of identical twins. MiXCR, applied by TCRdb to the 5' RACE reads, yields one record per CDR3 protein. The sample holds hundreds of thousands of distinct CDR3 sequences, around a sixth seen once. These sequences were also reported in another study, on T cells expressing NK-cell markers.

The specimen sequenced was PBMCs. The source is a woman in her late teens or twenties in good health.

This clonotype was counted only a few times. This chain joins TRBV12-5 and TRBJ2-2; perhaps TRBD2 as D (5 bases). The V end was cut by 4 bases, the J end by 4 bases, with 13 bases between. There are 15 residues in the CDR3. From germline, CDR1 is LGHNT and CDR2 FRNRAP. The DNA of the CDR3 is TGTGCTAGTGGTTCACGGGAAGAGCTCACCGGGGAGCTGTTTTTT. This sequence encodes CASGSREELTGELFF.

This clonotype was seen at least ten times. The chain couples TRBV7-9 to TRBJ2-2; 7 nucleotides agree with TRBD2. CDR3 length: 14 residues. CDR1 and CDR2 from the germline V gene are SEHNR and FQNEAQ (reference sequence). V was clipped by 6 bases and J by 2 bases; unmatched bases: 3. The CDR3 sequence: CASRSGVNTGELFF. For the CDR3, the DNA is TGTGCCAGCAGGAGCGGGGTCAACACCGGGGAGCTGTTTTTT.

The chain couples TRBV20-1 to TRBJ2-1; D is possibly TRBD1 (5 bases). The CDR3 contains 16 residues. The germline gives CDR1 DFQATT, CDR2 SNEGSKA (reference sequence). Trimming stripped 0 bases from V and 5 bases from J, with 17 bases between. The CDR3 nucleotides read TGCAGTGCTAGAGACTTACAGGCGGCGTTCCACAATGAGCAGTTCTTC. This translates into CSARDLQAAFHNEQFF.